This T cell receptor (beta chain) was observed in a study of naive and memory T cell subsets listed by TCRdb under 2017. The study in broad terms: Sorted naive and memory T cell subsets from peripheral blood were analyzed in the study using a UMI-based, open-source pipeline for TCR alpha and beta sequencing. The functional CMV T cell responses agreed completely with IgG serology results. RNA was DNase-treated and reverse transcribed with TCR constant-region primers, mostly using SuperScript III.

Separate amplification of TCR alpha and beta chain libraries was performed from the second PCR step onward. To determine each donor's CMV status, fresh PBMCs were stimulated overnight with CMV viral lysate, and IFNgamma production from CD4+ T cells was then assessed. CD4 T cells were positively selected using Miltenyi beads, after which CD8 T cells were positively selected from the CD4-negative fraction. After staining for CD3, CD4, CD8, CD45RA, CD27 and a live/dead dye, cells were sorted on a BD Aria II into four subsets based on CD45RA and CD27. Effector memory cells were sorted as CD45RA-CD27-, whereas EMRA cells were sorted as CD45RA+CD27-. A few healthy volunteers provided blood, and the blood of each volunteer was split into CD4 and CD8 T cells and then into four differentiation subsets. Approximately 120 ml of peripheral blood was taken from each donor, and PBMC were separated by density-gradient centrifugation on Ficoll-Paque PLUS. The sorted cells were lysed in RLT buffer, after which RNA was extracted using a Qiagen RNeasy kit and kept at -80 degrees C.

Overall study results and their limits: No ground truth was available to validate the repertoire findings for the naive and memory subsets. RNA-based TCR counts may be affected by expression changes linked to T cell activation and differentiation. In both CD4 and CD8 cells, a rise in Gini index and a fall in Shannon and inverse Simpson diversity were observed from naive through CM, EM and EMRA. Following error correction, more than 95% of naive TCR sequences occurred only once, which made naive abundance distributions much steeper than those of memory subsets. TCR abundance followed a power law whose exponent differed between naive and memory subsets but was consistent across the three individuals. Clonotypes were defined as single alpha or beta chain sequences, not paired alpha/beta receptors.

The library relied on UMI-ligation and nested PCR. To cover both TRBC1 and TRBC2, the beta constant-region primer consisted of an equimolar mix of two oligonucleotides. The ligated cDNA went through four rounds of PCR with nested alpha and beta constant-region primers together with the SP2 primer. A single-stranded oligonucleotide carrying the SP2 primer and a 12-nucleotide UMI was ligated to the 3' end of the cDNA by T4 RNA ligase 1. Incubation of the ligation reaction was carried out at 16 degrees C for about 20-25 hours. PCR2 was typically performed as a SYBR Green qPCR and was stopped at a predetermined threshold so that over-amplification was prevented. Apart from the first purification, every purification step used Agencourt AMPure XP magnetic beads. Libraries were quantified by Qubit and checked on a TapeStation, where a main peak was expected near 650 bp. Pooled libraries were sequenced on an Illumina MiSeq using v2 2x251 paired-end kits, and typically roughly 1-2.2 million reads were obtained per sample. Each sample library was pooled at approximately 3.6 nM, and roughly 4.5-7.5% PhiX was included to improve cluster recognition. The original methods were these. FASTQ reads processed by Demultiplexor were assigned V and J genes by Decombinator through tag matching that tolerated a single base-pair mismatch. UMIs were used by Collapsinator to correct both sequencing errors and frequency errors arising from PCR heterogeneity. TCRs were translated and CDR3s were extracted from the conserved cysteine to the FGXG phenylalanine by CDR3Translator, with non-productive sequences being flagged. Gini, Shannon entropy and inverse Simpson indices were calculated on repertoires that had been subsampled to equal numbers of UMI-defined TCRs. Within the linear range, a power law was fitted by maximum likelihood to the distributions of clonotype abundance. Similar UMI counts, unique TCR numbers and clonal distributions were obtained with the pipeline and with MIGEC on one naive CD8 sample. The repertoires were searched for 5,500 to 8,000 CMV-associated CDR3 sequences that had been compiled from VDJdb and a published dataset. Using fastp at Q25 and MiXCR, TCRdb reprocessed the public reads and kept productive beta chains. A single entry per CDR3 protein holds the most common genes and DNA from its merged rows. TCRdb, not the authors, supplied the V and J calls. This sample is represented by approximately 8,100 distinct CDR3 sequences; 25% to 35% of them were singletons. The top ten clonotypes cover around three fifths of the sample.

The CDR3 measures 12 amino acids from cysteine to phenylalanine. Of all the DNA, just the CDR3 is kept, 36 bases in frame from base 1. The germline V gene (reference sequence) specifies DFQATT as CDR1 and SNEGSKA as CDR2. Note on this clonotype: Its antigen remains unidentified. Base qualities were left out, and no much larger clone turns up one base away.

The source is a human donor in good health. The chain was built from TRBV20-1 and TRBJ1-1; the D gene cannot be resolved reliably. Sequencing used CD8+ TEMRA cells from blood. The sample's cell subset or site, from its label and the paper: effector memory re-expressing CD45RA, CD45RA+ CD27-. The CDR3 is CTEMGMNTEAFF. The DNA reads TGCACCGAAATGGGGATGAACACTGAAGCTTTCTTT.